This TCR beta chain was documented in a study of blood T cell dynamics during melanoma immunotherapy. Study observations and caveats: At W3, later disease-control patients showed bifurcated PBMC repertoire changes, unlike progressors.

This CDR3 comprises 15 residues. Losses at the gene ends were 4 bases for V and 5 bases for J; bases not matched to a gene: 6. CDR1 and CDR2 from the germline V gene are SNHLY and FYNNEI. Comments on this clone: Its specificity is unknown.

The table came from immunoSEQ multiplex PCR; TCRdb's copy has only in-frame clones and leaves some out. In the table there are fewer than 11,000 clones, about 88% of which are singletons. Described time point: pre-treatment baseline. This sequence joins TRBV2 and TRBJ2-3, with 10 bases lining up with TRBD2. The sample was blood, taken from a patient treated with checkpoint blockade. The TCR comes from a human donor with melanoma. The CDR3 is CASSAPSGGGDTQYF. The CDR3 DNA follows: TGTGCCAGCAGTGCTCCCAGCGGGGGGGGAGATACGCAGTATTTT. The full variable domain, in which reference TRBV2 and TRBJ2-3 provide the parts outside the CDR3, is EPEVTQTPSHQVTQMGQEVILRCVPISNHLYFYWYRQILGQKVEFLVSFYNNEISEKSEIFDDQFSVERPDGSNFTLKIRSTKLEDSAMYFCASSAPSGGGDTQYFGPGTRLTVL.